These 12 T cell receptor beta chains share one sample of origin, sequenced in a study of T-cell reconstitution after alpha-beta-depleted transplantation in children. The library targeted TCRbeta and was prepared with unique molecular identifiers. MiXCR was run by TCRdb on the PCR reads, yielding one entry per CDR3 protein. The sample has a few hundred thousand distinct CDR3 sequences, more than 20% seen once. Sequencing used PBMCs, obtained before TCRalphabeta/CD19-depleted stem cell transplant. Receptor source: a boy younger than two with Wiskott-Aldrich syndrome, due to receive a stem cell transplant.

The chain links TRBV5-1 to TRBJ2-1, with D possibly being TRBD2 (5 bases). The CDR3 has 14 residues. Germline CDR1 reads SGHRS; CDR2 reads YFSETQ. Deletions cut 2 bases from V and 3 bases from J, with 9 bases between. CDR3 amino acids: CASSFGEFYNEQFF. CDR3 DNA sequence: TGCGCCAGCAGCTTCGGGGAATTCTACAATGAGCAGTTCTTC.

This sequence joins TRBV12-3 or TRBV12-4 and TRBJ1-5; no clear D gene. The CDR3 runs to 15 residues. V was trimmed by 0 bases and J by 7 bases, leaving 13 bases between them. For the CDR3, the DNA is TGTGCCAGCAGTTTAGCGGTCGGAGGTCGGCAGCCCCAGCATTTT. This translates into CASSLAVGGRQPQHF.

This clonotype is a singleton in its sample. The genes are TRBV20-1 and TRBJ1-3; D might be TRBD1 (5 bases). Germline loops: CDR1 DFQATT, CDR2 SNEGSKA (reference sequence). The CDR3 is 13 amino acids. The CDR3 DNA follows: TGCAGCCTGACGGGGCCCTCTGGAAACACCATATATTTT. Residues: CSLTGPSGNTIYF.

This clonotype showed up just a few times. CDR3 region: CASSSREGGGQPQHF. The CDR3 bases are TGCGCCAGCAGCTCCCGGGAAGGTGGAGGTCAGCCCCAGCATTTT. The chain combines TRBV5-1 with TRBJ1-5; D uncertain. The V gene's germline CDR1 is SGHRS and CDR2 YFSETQ. V lost 3 bases to trimming and J lost 6 bases, with 16 bases between them. This CDR3 has 15 amino acids. Complete variable domain (other parts from reference TRBV5-1 and TRBJ1-5): KAGVTQTPRYLIKTRGQQVTLSCSPISGHRSVSWYQQTPGQGLQFLFEYFSETQRNKGNFPGRFSGRQFSNSRSEMNVSTLELGDSALYLCASSSREGGGQPQHFGDGTRLSIL.

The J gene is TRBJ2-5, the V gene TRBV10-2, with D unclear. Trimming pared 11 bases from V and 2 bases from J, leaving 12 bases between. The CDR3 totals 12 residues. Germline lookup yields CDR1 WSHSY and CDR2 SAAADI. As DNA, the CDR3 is TGCGCCCCAGAGGATAGACAAGAGACCCAGTACTTC. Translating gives CAPEDRQETQYF.

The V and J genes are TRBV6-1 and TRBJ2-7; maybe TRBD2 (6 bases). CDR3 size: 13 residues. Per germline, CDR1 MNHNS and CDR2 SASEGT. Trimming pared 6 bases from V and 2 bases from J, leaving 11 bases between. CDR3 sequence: CASRPGLPYEQYF. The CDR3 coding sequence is TGTGCCAGCAGGCCGGGACTGCCCTACGAGCAGTACTTC.

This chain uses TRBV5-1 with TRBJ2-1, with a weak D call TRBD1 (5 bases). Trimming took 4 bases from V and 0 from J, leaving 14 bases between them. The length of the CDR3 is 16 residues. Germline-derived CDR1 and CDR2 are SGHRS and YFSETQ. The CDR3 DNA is TGCGCCAGCAGCGTGGACACCCTGAGCTCCTACAATGAGCAGTTCTTC. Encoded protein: CASSVDTLSSYNEQFF. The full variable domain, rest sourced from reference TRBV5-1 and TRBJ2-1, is KAGVTQTPRYLIKTRGQQVTLSCSPISGHRSVSWYQQTPGQGLQFLFEYFSETQRNKGNFPGRFSGRQFSNSRSEMNVSTLELGDSALYLCASSVDTLSSYNEQFFGPGTRLTVL.

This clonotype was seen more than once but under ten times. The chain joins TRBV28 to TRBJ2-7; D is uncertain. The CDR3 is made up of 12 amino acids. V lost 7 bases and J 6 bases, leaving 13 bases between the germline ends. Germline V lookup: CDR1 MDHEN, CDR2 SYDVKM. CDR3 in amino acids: CASIANWGEQYF. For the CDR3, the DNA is TGTGCCAGCATCGCTAACTGGGGCGAGCAGTACTTC.

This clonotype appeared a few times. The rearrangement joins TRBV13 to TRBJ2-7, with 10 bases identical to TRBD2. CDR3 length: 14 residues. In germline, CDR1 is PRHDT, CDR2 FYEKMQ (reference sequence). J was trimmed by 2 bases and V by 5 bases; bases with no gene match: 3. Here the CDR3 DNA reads TGTGCCAGCAGCCGAGGGACTAGCGCCTACGAGCAGTACTTC. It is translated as CASSRGTSAYEQYF. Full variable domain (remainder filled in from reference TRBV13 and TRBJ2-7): AAGVIQSPRHLIKEKRETATLKCYPIPRHDTVYWYQQGPGQDPQFLISFYEKMQSDKGSIPDRFSAQQFSDYHSELNMSSLELGDSALYFCASSRGTSAYEQYFGPGTRLTVT.

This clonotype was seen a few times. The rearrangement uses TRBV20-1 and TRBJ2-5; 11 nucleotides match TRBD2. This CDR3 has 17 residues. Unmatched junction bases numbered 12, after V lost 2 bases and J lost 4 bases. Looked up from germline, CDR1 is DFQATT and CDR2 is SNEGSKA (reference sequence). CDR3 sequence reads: CSARSTSGSLLGETQYF. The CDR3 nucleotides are TGCAGTGCTAGAAGCACTAGCGGGAGTCTCCTCGGAGAGACCCAGTACTTC.

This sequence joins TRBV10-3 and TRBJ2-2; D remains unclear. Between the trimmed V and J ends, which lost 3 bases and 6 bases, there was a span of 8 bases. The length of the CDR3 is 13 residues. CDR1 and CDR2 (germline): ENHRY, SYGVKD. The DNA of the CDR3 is TGTGCCATCAGTGAAGGCGCGGCCGGGGAGCTGTTTTTT. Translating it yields CAISEGAAGELFF.

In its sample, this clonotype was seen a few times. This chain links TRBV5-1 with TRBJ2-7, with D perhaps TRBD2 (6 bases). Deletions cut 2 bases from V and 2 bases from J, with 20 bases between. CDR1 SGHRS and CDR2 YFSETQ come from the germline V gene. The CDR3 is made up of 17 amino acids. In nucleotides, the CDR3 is TGCGCCAGCAGCTTTGGGGCGGCCCTAGGAGGGGCCTACGAGCAGTACTTC. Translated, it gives CASSFGAALGGAYEQYF. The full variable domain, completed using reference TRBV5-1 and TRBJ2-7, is KAGVTQTPRYLIKTRGQQVTLSCSPISGHRSVSWYQQTPGQGLQFLFEYFSETQRNKGNFPGRFSGRQFSNSRSEMNVSTLELGDSALYLCASSFGAALGGAYEQYFGPGTRLTVT.